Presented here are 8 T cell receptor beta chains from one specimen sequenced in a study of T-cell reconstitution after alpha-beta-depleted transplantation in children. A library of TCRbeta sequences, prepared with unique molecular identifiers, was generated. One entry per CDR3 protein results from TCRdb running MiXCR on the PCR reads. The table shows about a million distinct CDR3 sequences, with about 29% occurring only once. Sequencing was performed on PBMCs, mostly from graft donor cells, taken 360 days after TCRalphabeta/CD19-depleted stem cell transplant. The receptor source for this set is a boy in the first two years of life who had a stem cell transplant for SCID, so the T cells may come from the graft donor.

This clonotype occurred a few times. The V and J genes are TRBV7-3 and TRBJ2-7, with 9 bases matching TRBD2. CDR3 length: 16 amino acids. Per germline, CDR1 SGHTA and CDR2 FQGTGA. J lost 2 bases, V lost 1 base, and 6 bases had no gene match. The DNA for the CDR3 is TGTGCCAGCAGCTTAAAGGGGTCTAGCGGGGCCTACGAGCAGTACTTC. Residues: CASSLKGSSGAYEQYF.

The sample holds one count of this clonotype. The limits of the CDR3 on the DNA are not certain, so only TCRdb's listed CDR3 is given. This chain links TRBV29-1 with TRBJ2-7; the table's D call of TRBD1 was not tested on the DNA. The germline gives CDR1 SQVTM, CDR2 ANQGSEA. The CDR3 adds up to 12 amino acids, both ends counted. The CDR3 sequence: CSVATGSYEEYF.

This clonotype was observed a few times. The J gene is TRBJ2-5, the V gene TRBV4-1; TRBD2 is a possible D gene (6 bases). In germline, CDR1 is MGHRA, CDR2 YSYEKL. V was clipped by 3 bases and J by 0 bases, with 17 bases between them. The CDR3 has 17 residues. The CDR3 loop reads CASSHHRDLGNQETQYF. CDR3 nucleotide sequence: TGCGCCAGCAGCCACCACCGGGACTTAGGGAACCAAGAGACCCAGTACTTC.

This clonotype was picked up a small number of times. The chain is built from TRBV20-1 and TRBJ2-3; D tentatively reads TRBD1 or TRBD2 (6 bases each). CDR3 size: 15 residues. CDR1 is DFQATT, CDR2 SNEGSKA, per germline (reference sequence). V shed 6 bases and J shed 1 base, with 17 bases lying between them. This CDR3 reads CSAVLRGPGTDTQYF. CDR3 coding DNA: TGCAGTGCGGTCCTACGGGGGCCGGGCACAGATACGCAGTATTTT.

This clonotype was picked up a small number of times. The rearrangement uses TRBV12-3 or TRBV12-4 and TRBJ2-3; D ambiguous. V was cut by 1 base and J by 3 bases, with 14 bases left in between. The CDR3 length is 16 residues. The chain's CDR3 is CASSLGLIPLTDTQYF. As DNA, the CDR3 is TGTGCCAGCAGTTTAGGCCTAATTCCCCTGACAGATACGCAGTATTTT.

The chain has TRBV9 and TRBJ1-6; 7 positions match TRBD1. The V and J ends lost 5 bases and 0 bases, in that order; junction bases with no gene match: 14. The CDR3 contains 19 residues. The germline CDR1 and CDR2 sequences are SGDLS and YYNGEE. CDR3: CASSVNPRTGPSYNSPLHF. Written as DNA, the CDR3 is TGTGCCAGCAGTGTCAACCCCCGGACAGGACCCTCCTATAATTCACCCCTCCACTTT.

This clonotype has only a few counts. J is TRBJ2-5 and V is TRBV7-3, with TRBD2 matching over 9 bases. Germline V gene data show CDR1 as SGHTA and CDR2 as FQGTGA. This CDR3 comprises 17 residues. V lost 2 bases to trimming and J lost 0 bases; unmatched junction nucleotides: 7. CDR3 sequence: CASSLRGSGGHQETQYF. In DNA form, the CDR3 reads TGTGCCAGCAGCTTACGGGGTAGCGGGGGACACCAAGAGACCCAGTACTTC.

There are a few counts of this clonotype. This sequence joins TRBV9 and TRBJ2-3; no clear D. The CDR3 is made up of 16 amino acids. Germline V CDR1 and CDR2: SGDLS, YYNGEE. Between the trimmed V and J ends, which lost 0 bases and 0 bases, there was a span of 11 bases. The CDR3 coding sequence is TGTGCCAGCAGCGTAGGACCCGGATCTAGCACAGATACGCAGTATTTT. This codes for CASSVGPGSSTDTQYF.